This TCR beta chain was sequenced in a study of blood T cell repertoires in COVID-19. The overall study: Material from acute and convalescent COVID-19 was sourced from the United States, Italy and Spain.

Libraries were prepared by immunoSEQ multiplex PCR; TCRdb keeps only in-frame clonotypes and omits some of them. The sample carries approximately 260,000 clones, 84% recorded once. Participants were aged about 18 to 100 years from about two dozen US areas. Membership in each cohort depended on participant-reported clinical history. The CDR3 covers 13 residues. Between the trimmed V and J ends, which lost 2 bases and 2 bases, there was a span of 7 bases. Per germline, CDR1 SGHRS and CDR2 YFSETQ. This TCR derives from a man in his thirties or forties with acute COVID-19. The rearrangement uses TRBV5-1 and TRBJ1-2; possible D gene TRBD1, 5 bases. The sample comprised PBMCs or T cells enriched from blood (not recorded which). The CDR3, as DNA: TGCGCCAGCAGCTTCAACAGGAACTATGGCTACACCTTC. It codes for CASSFNRNYGYTF. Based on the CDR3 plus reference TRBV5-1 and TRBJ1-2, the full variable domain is KAGVTQTPRYLIKTRGQQVTLSCSPISGHRSVSWYQQTPGQGLQFLFEYFSETQRNKGNFPGRFSGRQFSNSRSEMNVSTLELGDSALYLCASSFNRNYGYTFGSGTRLTVV.